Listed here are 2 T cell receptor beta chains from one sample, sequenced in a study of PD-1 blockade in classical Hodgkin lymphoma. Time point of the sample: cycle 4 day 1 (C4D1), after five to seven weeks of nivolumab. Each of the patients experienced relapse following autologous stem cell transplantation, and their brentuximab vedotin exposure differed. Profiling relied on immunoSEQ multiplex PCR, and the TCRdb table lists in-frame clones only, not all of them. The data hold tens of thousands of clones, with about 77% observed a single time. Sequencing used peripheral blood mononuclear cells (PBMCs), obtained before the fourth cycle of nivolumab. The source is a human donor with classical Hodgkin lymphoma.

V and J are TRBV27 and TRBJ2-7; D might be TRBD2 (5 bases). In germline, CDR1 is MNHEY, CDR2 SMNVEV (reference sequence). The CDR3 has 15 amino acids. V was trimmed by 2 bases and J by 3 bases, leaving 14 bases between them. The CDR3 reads CASSLRGFSIYEQYF. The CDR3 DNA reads TGTGCCAGCAGTTTACGAGGGTTTTCCATCTACGAGCAGTACTTC.

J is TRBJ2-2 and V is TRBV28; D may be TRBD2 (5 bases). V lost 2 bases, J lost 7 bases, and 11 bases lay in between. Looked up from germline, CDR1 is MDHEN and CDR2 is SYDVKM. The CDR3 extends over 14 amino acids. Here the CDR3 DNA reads TGTGCCAGCAGTTTAAGTCTTAGCGTCGGGGAGCTGTTTTTT. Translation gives CASSLSLSVGELFF.